This TCR beta chain was captured by sequencing in a study of blood T cell repertoires in COVID-19. Study at large: There were acute and convalescent COVID-19 samples, and they came from the United States, Italy and Spain. Sample material is recorded as cDNA or gDNA derived from T cells, B-cell-depleted T cells, or PBMCs.

Under the authors' procedure: Reference gene primer amplification gave nucleated cell count estimates. Repertoires were generated with immunoSEQ multiplex PCR, while TCRdb's copy carries only in-frame clones and drops some. V, J and clone size reflect that table, while D and trimming were determined from the DNA. Altogether 250,000 to 350,000 clones are present, roughly 90% being singletons, with the ten largest covering around 12%. V gave up 6 bases and J gave up 0 bases, with 11 bases separating them. Germline CDR1 MNHEY, CDR2 SVGAGI. The CDR3 runs 15 residues. The TCR comes from a woman aged 60-75 years with acute or convalescent COVID-19. Input material: peripheral blood. The V call is TRBV6-5, the J call TRBJ1-4, with a tentative D call TRBD1 (6 bases). CDR3 in amino acids: CASSRDTSTNEKLFF. The CDR3 region has the DNA TGTGCCAGCAGCCGGGACACTTCAACTAATGAAAAACTGTTTTTT.